This section outlines one TCR beta chain sequence together with its context. Its antigen is as yet unknown. Patients in the study, people with chemo-refractory metastatic non-small-cell lung cancer, received focal radiation plus ipilimumab CTLA-4 blockade. The data belong to a study of radiotherapy plus CTLA-4 blockade in lung cancer. General study points: Clones derived from tumor TCRs expanded in blood after radiotherapy plus ipilimumab. Early clone dynamics of blood T cells, plus interferon-beta, reportedly predicted response best.

TCRdb keeps only in-frame clones here, not all; method: immunoSEQ multiplex PCR. The table records 51,000 or so clones, approximately 76% of them present only once. The specimen comprised peripheral blood, sampled from a patient treated with radiotherapy plus ipilimumab. The TCR originated in a human donor with non-small cell lung cancer who had stable disease on radiotherapy plus ipilimumab.

CDR3 sequence reads: CSVVGPEGAGANVLTF. CDR3 bases: TGCAGCGTTGTCGGACCTGAGGGGGCTGGGGCCAACGTCCTGACTTTC. This chain links TRBV29-1 with TRBJ2-6; weak D call: TRBD1 (6 bases). This CDR3 contains 16 residues. Germline V gives CDR1 SQVTM, CDR2 ANQGSEA. V lost 4 bases and J 2 bases, leaving 15 bases between the germline ends.